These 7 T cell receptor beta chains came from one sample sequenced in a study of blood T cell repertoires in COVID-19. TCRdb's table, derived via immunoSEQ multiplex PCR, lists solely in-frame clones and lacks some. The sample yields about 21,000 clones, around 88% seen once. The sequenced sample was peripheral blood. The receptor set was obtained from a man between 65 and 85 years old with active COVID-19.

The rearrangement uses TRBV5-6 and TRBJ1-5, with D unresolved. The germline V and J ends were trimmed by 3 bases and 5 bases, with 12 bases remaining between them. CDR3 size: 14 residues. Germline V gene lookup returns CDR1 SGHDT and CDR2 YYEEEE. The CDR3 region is CASSSRRLHQPQHF. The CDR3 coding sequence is TGTGCCAGCAGCTCGCGGCGGTTGCATCAGCCCCAGCATTTT.

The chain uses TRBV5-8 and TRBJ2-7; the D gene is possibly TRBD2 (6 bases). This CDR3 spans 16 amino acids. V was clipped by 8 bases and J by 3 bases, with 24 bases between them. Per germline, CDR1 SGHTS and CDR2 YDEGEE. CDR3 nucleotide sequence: TGTGCCAGTACCCCCGGAGGTGGCGGGACCTTCTACGAGCAGTACTTC. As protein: CASTPGGGGTFYEQYF. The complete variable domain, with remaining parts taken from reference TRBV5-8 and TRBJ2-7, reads EAGVTQSPTHLIKTRGQQATLRCSPISGHTSVYWYQQALGLGLQFLLWYDEGEERNRGNFPPRFSGRQFPNYSSELNVNALELEDSALYLCASTPGGGGTFYEQYFGPGTRLTVT.

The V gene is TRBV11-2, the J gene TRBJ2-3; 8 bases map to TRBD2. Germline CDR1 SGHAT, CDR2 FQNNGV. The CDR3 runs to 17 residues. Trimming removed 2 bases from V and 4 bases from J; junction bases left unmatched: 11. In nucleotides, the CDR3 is TGTGCCAGCAGCTTACCCGGGGGGAGCGGGAGTCCAGATACGCAGTATTTT. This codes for CASSLPGGSGSPDTQYF.

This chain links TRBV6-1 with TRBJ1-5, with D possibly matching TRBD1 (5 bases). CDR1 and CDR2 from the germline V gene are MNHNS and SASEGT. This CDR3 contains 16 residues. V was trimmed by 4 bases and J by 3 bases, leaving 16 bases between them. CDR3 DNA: TGTGCCAGCAGTGCCGAAGGGAGGGGCTCCAATCAGCCCCAGCATTTT. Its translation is CASSAEGRGSNQPQHF.

For the CDR3, the DNA is TGTGCCAGCAGCGTAGAGGGCAGGGGCAATTCACCCCTCCACTTT. Its protein is CASSVEGRGNSPLHF. The chain joins TRBV9 to TRBJ1-6; weak D call: TRBD1 (6 bases). This CDR3 is built from 15 residues. V lost 0 bases and J lost 7, with 11 bases in between. Germline V gives CDR1 SGDLS, CDR2 YYNGEE. Looking up the rest from reference TRBV9 and TRBJ1-6 gives the full variable domain: DSGVTQTPKHLITATGQRVTLRCSPRSGDLSVYWYQQSLDQGLQFLIQYYNGEERAKGNILERFSAQQFPDLHSELNLSSLELGDSALYFCASSVEGRGNSPLHFGNGTRLTVT.

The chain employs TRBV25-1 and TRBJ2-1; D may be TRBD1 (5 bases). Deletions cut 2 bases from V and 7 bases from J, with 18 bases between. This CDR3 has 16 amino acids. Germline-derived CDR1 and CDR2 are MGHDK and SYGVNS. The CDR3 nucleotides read TGTGCCAGCAGTGAAGACAGCCGACCACCCTGGAATGAGCAGTTCTTC. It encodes CASSEDSRPPWNEQFF.

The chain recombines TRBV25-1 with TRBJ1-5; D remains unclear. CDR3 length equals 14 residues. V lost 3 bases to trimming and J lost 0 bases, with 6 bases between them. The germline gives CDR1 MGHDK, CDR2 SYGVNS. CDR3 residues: CASSDRYSNQPQHF. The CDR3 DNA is TGTGCCAGCAGTGACCGGTATAGCAATCAGCCCCAGCATTTT.